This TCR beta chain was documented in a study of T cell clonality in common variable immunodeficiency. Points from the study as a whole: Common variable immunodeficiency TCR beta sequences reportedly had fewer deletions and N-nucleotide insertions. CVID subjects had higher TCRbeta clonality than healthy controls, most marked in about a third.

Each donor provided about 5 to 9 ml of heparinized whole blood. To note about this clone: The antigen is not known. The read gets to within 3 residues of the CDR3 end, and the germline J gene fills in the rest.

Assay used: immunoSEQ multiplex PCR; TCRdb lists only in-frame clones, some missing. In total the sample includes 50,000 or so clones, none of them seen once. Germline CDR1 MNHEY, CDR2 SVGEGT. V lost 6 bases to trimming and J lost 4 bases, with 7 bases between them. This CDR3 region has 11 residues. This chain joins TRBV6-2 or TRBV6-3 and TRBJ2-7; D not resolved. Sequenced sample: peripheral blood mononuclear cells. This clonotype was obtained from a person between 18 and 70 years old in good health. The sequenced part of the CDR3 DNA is TGTGCCAGCAGCCAGATATACGAG. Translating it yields CASSQIYE. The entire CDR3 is CASSQIYEQYF.